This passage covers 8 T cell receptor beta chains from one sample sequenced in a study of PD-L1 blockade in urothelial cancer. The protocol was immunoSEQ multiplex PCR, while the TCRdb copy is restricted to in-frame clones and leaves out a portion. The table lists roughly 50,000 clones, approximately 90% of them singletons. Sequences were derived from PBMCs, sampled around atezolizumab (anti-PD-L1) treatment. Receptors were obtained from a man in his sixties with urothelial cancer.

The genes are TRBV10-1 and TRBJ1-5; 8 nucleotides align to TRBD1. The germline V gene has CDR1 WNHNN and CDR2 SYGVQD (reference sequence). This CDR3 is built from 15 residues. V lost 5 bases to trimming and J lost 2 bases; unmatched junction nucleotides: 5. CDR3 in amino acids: CASSRTGSGNQPQHF. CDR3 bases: TGCGCCAGCAGTAGGACAGGGTCTGGCAATCAGCCCCAGCATTTT.

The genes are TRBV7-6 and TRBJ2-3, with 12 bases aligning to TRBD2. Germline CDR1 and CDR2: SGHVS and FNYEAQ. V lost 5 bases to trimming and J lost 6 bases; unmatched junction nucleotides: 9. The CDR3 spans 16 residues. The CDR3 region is CASSPQTSGGPDTQYF. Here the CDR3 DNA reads TGTGCCAGCAGCCCTCAGACTAGCGGGGGCCCGGATACGCAGTATTTT.

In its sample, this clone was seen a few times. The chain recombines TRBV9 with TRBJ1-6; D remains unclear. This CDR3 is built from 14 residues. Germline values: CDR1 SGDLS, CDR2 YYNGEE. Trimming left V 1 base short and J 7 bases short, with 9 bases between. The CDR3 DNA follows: TGTGCCAGCAGCGTACGCGGAGGAAATTCACCCCTCCACTTT. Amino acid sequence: CASSVRGGNSPLHF.

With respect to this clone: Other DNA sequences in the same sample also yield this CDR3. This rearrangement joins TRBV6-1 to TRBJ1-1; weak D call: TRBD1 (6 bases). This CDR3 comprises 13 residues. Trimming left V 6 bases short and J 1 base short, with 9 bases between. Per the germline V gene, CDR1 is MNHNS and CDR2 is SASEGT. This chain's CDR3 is CASRDRQNTEAFF. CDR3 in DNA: TGTGCCAGCAGAGACAGGCAGAACACTGAAGCTTTCTTT.

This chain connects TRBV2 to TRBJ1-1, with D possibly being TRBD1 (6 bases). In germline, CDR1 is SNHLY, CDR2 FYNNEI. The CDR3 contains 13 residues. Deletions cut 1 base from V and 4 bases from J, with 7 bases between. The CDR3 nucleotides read TGTGCCAGCAGTGAAGACAGGGTCACTGAAGCTTTCTTT. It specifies CASSEDRVTEAFF.

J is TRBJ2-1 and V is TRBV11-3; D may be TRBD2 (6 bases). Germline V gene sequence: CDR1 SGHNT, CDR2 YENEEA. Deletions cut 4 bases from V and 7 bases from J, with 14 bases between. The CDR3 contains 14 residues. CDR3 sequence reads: CASSSHWAGNEQFF. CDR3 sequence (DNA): TGTGCCAGCAGCTCCCACTGGGCGGGAAATGAGCAGTTCTTC.

The CDR3 reads CASSYPQGSSGNTIYF. In DNA, the CDR3 is TGTGCCAGCAGTTACCCACAGGGTAGCTCTGGAAACACCATATATTTT. The J gene is TRBJ1-3, the V gene TRBV6-6; tentatively, D is TRBD1 (6 bases). CDR1 and CDR2 from the germline V gene are MNHNY and SVGAGI (reference sequence). The CDR3 has 16 residues. V shed 2 bases and J shed 0 bases, with 11 bases lying between them.

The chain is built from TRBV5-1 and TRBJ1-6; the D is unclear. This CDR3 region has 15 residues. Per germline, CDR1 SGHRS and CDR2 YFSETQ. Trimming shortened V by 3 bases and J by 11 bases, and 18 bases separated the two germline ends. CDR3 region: CASSSGLGREAPLHF. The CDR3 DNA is TGCGCCAGCAGCTCAGGACTGGGCCGAGAGGCACCCCTCCACTTT.